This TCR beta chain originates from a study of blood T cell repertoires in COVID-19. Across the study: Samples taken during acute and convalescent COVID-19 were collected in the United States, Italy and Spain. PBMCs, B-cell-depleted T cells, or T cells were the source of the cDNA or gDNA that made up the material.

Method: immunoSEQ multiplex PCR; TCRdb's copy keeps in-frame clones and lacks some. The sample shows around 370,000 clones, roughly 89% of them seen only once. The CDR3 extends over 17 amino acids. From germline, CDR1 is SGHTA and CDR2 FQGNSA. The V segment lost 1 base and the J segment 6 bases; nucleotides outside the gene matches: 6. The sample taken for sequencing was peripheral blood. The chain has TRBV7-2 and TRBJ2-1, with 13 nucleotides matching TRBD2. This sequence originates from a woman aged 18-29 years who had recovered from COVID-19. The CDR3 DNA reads TGTGCCAGCAGCTTAGTAAAGACTAGCGGGAGGTTCAATGAGCAGTTCTTC. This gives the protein CASSLVKTSGRFNEQFF. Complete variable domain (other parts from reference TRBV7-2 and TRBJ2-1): GAGVSQSPSNKVTEKGKDVELRCDPISGHTALYWYRQSLGQGLEFLIYFQGNSAPDKSGLPSDRFSAERTGGSVSTLTIQRTQQEDSAVYLCASSLVKTSGRFNEQFFGPGTRLTVL.